This T cell receptor beta chain was sequenced in a study of cytomegalovirus exposure and HLA in healthy donors. 13 Jbeta primers and 60 Vbeta primers were used for the PCR. Measured with immunoSEQ multiplex PCR; TCRdb has only the in-frame clones, and not every one. This table holds more than 150,000 clones, around 82% found once. Overall study results and limits: Reportedly, TCR beta sequences accurately predicted HLA-A and HLA-B alleles in most subjects.

Of note for this clone: The antigen remains undetermined.

V gave up 1 base and J gave up 4 bases, with 6 bases separating them. CDR1 and CDR2 (germline): MNHEY, SMNVEV (reference sequence). The CDR3 totals 13 residues. Each donor was healthy, and each was a bone marrow donor. J is TRBJ2-3 and V is TRBV27, with D maybe TRBD1 (5 bases). The sample was PBMCs. This receptor was taken from a woman in her forties or fifties in good health and CMV-seropositive. DNA for the CDR3: TGTGCCAGCAGTTTATGGGGCCCAGATACGCAGTATTTT. It specifies CASSLWGPDTQYF.